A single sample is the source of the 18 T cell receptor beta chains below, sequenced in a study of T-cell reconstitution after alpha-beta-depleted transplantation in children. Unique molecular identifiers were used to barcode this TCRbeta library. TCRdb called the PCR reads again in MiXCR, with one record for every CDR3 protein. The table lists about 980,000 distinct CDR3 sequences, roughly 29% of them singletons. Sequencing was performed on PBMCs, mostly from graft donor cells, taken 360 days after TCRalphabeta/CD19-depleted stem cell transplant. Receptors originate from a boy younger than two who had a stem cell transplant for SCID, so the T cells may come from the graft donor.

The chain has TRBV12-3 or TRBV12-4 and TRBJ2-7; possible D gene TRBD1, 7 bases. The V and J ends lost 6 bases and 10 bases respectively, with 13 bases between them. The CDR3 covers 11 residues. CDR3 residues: CASSRGVVQYF. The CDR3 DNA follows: TGTGCCAGCAGCAGGGGGGTTGTTCAGTACTTC.

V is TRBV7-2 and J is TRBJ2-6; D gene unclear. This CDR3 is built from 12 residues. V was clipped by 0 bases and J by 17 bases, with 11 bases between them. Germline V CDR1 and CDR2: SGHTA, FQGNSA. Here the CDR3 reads CASSLAGWGMTF. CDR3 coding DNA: TGTGCCAGCAGCTTAGCAGGGTGGGGTATGACTTTC.

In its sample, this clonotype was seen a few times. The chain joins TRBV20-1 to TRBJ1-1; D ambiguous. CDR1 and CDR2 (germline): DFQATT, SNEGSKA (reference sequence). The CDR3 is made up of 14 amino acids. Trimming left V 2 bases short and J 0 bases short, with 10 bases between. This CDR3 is CSARNPMMNTEAFF. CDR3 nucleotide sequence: TGCAGTGCTAGAAACCCCATGATGAACACTGAAGCTTTCTTT.

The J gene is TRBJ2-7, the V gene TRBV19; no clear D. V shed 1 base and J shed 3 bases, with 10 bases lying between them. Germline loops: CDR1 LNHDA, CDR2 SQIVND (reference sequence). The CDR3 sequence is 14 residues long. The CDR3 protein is CASSIGVIHYEQYF. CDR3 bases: TGTGCCAGTAGTATAGGGGTCATACACTACGAGCAGTACTTC.

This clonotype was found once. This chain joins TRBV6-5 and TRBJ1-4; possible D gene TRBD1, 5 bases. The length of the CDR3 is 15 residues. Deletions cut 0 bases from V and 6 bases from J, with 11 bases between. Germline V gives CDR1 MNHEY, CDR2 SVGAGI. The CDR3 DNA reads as TGTGCCAGCAGTTACTCTTCGGGGGGGGATGAAAAACTGTTTTTT. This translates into CASSYSSGGDEKLFF.

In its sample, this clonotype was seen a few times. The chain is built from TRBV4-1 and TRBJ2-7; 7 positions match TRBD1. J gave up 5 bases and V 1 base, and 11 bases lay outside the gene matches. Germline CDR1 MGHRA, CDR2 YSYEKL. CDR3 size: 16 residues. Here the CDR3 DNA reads TGCGCCAGCAGCCAAGTTTCACAGGGGTTCCTCCACGAGCAGTACTTC. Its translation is CASSQVSQGFLHEQYF.

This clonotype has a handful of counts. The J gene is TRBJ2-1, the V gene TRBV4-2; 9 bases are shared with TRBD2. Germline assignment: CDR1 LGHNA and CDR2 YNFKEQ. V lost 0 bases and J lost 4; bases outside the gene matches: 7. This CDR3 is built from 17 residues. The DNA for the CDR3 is TGTGCCAGCAGCCAAGATGAAGCAGCGGGGGGTTACAATGAGCAGTTCTTC. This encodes CASSQDEAAGGYNEQFF.

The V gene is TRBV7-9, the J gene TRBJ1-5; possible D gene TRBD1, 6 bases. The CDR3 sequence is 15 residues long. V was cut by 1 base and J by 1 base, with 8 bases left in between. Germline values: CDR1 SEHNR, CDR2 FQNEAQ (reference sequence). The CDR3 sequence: CASSLDRESNQPQHF. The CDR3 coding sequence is TGTGCCAGCAGCTTAGACAGGGAGAGCAATCAGCCCCAGCATTTT.

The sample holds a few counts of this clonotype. The CDR3 protein is CASSLGTIVTDTQYF. CDR3 in DNA: TGCGCCAGCAGCTTGGGTACAATTGTCACAGATACGCAGTATTTT. This rearrangement joins TRBV5-1 to TRBJ2-3; D not resolved. This CDR3 spans 15 amino acids. V was trimmed by 0 bases and J by 2 bases, leaving 10 bases between them. Looked up from germline, CDR1 is SGHRS and CDR2 is YFSETQ.

In DNA, the CDR3 is TGTGCCAGCAGTTACTCGTTTTCGAACGAGCAGTACTTC. Amino acid sequence: CASSYSFSNEQYF. The chain recombines TRBV6-2 or TRBV6-3 with TRBJ2-7; unclear D gene. There are 13 residues in the CDR3. The germline V gene encodes CDR1 MNHEY and CDR2 SVGEGT. V lost 0 bases to trimming and J lost 5 bases, with 8 bases between them.

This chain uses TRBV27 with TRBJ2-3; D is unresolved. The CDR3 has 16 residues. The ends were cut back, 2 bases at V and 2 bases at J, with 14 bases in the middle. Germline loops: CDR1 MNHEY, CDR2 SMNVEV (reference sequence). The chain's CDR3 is CASSLITPTLTDTQYF. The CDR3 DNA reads TGTGCCAGCAGTTTAATAACTCCAACCCTCACAGATACGCAGTATTTT.

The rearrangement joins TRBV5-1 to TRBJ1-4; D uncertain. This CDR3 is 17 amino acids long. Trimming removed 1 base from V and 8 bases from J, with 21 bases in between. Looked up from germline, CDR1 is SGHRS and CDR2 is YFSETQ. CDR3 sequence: CASSLTISTPLREKLFF. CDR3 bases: TGCGCCAGCAGCTTGACGATCTCGACACCCCTTCGGGAAAAACTGTTTTTT.

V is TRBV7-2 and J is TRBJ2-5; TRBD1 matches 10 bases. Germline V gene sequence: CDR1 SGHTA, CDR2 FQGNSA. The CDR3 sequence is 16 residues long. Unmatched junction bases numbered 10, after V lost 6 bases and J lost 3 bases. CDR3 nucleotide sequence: TGTGCCAGCAGGAGAGGGACAGGGGTGTTTGAAGAGACCCAGTACTTC. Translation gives CASRRGTGVFEETQYF.

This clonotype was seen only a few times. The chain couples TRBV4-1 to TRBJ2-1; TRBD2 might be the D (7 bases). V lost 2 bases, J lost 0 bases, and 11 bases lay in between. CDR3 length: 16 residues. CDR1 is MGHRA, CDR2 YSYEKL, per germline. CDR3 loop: CASSQRGGGSYNEQFF. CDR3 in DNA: TGCGCCAGCAGCCAACGGGGAGGGGGCTCCTACAATGAGCAGTTCTTC.

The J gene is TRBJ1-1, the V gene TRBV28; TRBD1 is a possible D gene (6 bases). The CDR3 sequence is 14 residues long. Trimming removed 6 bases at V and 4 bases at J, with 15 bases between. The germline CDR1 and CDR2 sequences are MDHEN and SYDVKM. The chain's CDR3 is CASRPGVLGTEAFF. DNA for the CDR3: TGTGCCAGCAGACCAGGGGTCCTCGGCACTGAAGCTTTCTTT.

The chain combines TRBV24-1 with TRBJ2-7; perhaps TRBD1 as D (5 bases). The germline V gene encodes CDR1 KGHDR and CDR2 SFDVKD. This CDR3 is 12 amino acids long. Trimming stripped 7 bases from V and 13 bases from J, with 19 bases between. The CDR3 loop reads CATSDETGHPYF. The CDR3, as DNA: TGTGCCACCAGCGACGAGACCGGACACCCCTACTTC.

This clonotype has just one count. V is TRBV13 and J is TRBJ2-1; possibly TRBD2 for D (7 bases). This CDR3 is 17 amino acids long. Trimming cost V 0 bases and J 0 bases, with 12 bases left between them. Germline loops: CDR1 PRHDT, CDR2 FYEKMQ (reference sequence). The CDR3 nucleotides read TGTGCCAGCAGCTTAGGGGGGGGGGCCAGCTCCTACAATGAGCAGTTCTTC. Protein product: CASSLGGGASSYNEQFF.

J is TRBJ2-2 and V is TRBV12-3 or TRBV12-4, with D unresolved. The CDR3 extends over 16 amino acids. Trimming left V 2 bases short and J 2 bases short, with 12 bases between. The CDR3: CASSLRPELNTGELFF. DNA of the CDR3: TGTGCCAGCAGTTTACGGCCAGAGCTAAACACCGGGGAGCTGTTTTTT.